This T cell receptor beta chain was documented in a study of neoadjuvant anti-PD-1 for oral cavity cancer. This clone came up a few times. The data were produced by immunoSEQ multiplex PCR, yet TCRdb's version contains in-frame clones alone and is incomplete. The data contain about 14,000 clones, around two thirds of them seen just once; the ten biggest clones take up under 2.5%. V was trimmed by 2 bases and J by 6 bases, leaving 14 bases between them. CDR3 length: 15 residues. The V gene's germline CDR1 is SGDLS and CDR2 YYNGEE. The TCR sequence derives from a person aged 35 to 85 with oral cavity squamous cell carcinoma. The chain is built from TRBV9 and TRBJ2-2, with D possibly being TRBD1 or TRBD2 (5 bases each). This specimen consisted of PBMCs, obtained before nivolumab (anti-PD-1) treatment. In nucleotides, the CDR3 is TGTGCCAGCAGCGTGGGCGGGTTAGGGGCCGGGGAGCTGTTTTTT. Translated: CASSVGGLGAGELFF.